This T cell receptor (beta chain) was found in a study of CD8 T cells in Susac syndrome. TCR beta from blood CD8+ and CD4+ T cells was sequenced. Through negative isolation, CD4+ and CD8+ T cells were obtained, while TEMRA cells were enriched using FACS. Reverse transcription of roughly 0.45 to 1 ug RNA was performed with random hexamers. The CDR3 of TCR beta was amplified by immunoSEQ multiplex PCR across 54 Vbeta and 13 Jbeta. MiXCR, run by TCRdb on the immunoSEQ multiplex PCR reads, gives a single entry per CDR3 protein. The profile shows about 300,000 distinct CDR3 sequences, 92% of them singletons. Germline V gives CDR1 DFQATT, CDR2 SNEGSKA (reference sequence). CDR3 length: 15 residues. V was trimmed by 3 bases and J by 4 bases, leaving 17 bases between them.

Sequenced material: CD4+ T cells from PBMCs. The chain uses TRBV20-1 and TRBJ2-3; tentative D call: TRBD2 (7 bases). The sequence derives from a human donor with multiple sclerosis. The CDR3, as DNA: TGCAGTGCTAGGGTGTGGGGGGGCGCCCCAGATACGCAGTATTTT. Its protein product is CSARVWGGAPDTQYF.